These T cell receptor beta chains were read from a single sample in a study of blood T cell repertoires in COVID-19. The assay was immunoSEQ multiplex PCR, and TCRdb's table has in-frame clones only and misses some. The table lists some 210,000 clones, around 81% of them singletons, with approximately 9% in the top ten. Sequencing was done on a sample of PBMCs or T cells enriched from blood (not recorded which). Source of these receptors: a woman in her 50s with acute COVID-19. Both conserved end residues are part of each CDR3. Fields, in order: D gene, clone size, V gene, J gene, CDR3 protein, CDR3 DNA. The D gene is left open where the match is weak. Expanded clones are given a class, and other clones once, few, many or no size at all.

TRBD1	NA	TRBV12-3/TRBV12-4	TRBJ1-1	CASSWGQGDEAFF	TGTGCCAGCAGTTGGGGACAGGGGGATGAAGCTTTCTTT
NA	NA	TRBV5-1	TRBJ1-1	CASSLGVNTEAFF	TGCGCCAGCAGCTTAGGAGTGAACACTGAAGCTTTCTTT
NA	NA	TRBV6-2/TRBV6-3	TRBJ1-5	CASSYGNSLGNQPQHF	TGTGCCAGCAGTTACGGAAACAGCCTCGGCAATCAGCCCCAGCATTTT
NA	NA	TRBV6-5	TRBJ1-1	CASSYFRGTEAFF	TGTGCCAGCAGTTACTTCAGGGGCACTGAAGCTTTCTTT
TRBD1	NA	TRBV7-2	TRBJ1-5	CASNIGTGENQPQHF	TGTGCCAGCAATATCGGGACAGGAGAGAATCAGCCCCAGCATTTT
TRBD1	few	TRBV23-1	TRBJ2-1	CASRLRGGQRPMTPYNEQFF	TGCGCCAGCAGGCTAAGAGGGGGCCAAAGACCAATGACGCCCTACAATGAGCAGTTCTTC
TRBD1	few	TRBV5-5	TRBJ1-6	CASSSSPGQSNSPLHF	TGTGCCAGCAGTTCATCCCCGGGACAGTCTAATTCACCCCTCCACTTT
TRBD2	NA	TRBV9	TRBJ2-3	CASSLTSGTDTQYF	TGTGCCAGCAGCCTGACTAGCGGGACAGATACGCAGTATTTT
TRBD2	NA	TRBV6-2/TRBV6-3	TRBJ2-7	CASSYLASGGDLYEQYF	TGTGCCAGCAGTTACCTCGCTAGCGGGGGGGACCTCTACGAGCAGTACTTC
TRBD2	NA	TRBV9	TRBJ2-1	CASSETSGARGEQFF	TGTGCCAGCAGCGAGACTAGCGGGGCGCGGGGTGAGCAGTTCTTC
TRBD1	NA	TRBV19	TRBJ1-2	CASSPEGDSRPIYYGYTF	TGTGCCAGTAGTCCAGAGGGGGACAGTCGTCCAATTTACTATGGCTACACCTTC
NA	NA	TRBV6-5	TRBJ1-6	CASRGSEGFNSPLHF	TGTGCCAGCAGGGGGAGCGAAGGGTTTAATTCACCCCTCCACTTT
TRBD1	few	TRBV9	TRBJ1-1	CASSRTGIGDTEAFF	TGTGCCAGCAGTCGGACAGGAATAGGAGACACTGAAGCTTTCTTT
TRBD1	NA	TRBV27	TRBJ1-2	CASSFTRTGQKGYTF	TGTGCCAGCAGTTTCACTCGGACAGGACAAAAAGGCTACACCTTC
TRBD1	once	TRBV27	TRBJ1-2	CASRSPGGANYGYTF	TGTGCCAGCAGATCCCCAGGGGGCGCAAACTATGGCTACACCTTC
NA	NA	TRBV27	TRBJ2-7	CAIEVPSSYEQYF	TGTGCCATCGAGGTCCCTAGCTCCTACGAGCAGTACTTC
TRBD2	NA	TRBV7-9	TRBJ2-7	CASGTSGSSYEQYF	TGTGCCAGCGGTACTAGCGGGAGCTCCTACGAGCAGTACTTC
NA	NA	TRBV30	TRBJ1-1	CAWSVEQLNTEAFF	TGTGCCTGGAGTGTGGAACAGTTGAACACTGAAGCTTTCTTT
TRBD2	NA	TRBV19	TRBJ2-1	CASSIQGLADNEQFF	TGTGCCAGTAGTATCCAGGGACTAGCGGACAATGAGCAGTTCTTC
TRBD1	NA	TRBV27	TRBJ2-7	CASRDRALEQYF	TGTGCCAGCAGAGACAGGGCCCTCGAGCAGTACTTC
NA	NA	TRBV19	TRBJ1-6	CASKAGYNSPLHF	TGTGCCAGTAAGGCGGGTTATAATTCACCCCTCCACTTT
TRBD1	NA	TRBV29-1	TRBJ2-7	CSVAPKGTGGSEQYF	TGCAGCGTTGCACCAAAAGGGACAGGGGGATCCGAGCAGTACTTC
NA	NA	TRBV5-6	TRBJ2-7	CASSPRDRRYYEQYF	TGTGCCAGCAGCCCTCGGGATCGGCGCTACTACGAGCAGTACTTC
TRBD1	NA	TRBV5-8	TRBJ1-1	CASRFRQGEGTEAFF	TGTGCCAGCAGGTTTAGGCAGGGGGAAGGAACTGAAGCTTTCTTT
NA	NA	TRBV3-1/TRBV3-2	TRBJ2-5	CATRGAGETQYF	TGTGCCACCCGGGGGGCGGGGGAGACCCAGTACTTC
NA	few	TRBV7-9	TRBJ2-1	CASNPGVGEQFF	TGTGCCAGCAACCCGGGGGTGGGCGAGCAGTTCTTC
TRBD1	NA	TRBV6-1	TRBJ2-7	CASSEGQGKHEQYF	TGTGCCAGCAGTGAAGGACAGGGGAAGCACGAGCAGTACTTC
TRBD2	NA	TRBV6-2/TRBV6-3	TRBJ2-5	CASSYHDSGVDRETQYF	TGTGCCAGCAGTTACCATGATAGCGGGGTAGATCGAGAGACCCAGTACTTC
NA	NA	TRBV27	TRBJ1-4	CASSLRTANEKLFF	TGTGCCAGCAGTCTAAGGACAGCGAATGAAAAACTGTTTTTT
TRBD1	NA	TRBV5-6	TRBJ2-7	CASSLAGTGSYEQYF	TGTGCCAGCAGCTTGGCCGGGACAGGGTCCTACGAGCAGTACTTC
NA	few	TRBV10-3	TRBJ2-1	CAISEGRQGRGNEQFF	TGTGCCATCAGTGAAGGGAGACAGGGGAGGGGGAATGAGCAGTTCTTC
NA	NA	TRBV4-1	TRBJ2-4	CASSPILLVKEHPAKNIQYF	TGCGCCAGCAGCCCCATACTACTAGTTAAGGAGCACCCTGCCAAAAACATTCAGTACTTC
NA	NA	TRBV28	TRBJ2-1	CASSGAGAYYNEQFF	TGTGCCAGCAGTGGCGCGGGGGCGTACTACAATGAGCAGTTCTTC
NA	NA	TRBV6-2/TRBV6-3	TRBJ2-1	CASSYSIEDKVYNEQFF	TGTGCCAGCAGTTACTCGATAGAGGACAAGGTTTACAATGAGCAGTTCTTC
TRBD1	NA	TRBV3-1/TRBV3-2	TRBJ1-3	CASSQGQGVSGNTIYF	TGTGCCAGCAGCCAAGGGCAGGGGGTCTCTGGAAACACCATATATTTT
NA	NA	TRBV6-5	TRBJ1-2	CASSYGRDGGYTF	TGTGCCAGCAGTTACGGCAGGGATGGCGGCTACACCTTC
TRBD2	NA	TRBV28	TRBJ2-1	CASSSSGTSINEQFF	TGTGCCAGCAGTTCCTCCGGGACTAGCATCAATGAGCAGTTCTTC
NA	NA	TRBV28	TRBJ1-5	CASCSGPANQPQHF	TGTGCCAGCTGCTCTGGCCCTGCCAATCAGCCCCAGCATTTT
TRBD2	NA	TRBV24-1	TRBJ2-1	CATSDWQSGGTSEQFF	TGTGCCACCAGTGATTGGCAATCGGGGGGTACGAGTGAGCAGTTCTTC
NA	few	TRBV18	TRBJ2-5	CASSPQGGETQYF	TGTGCCAGCTCACCACAAGGCGGGGAGACCCAGTACTTC
NA	NA	TRBV19	TRBJ2-1	CASKKRSSYNEQFF	TGTGCCAGTAAGAAGAGAAGCTCCTACAATGAGCAGTTCTTC
TRBD1	once	TRBV7-2	TRBJ1-3	CASSLGTGGNTIYF	TGTGCCAGCAGCTTAGGGACAGGAGGAAACACCATATATTTT
NA	NA	TRBV14	TRBJ2-7	CASSQEQATTYEQYF	TGTGCCAGCAGCCAAGAACAGGCGACCACCTACGAGCAGTACTTC
NA	NA	TRBV19	TRBJ2-7	CASSISLGFRVLSSEQYF	TGTGCCAGTAGTATTTCCCTAGGATTCCGGGTCCTCTCTTCCGAGCAGTACTTC
NA	NA	TRBV25-1	TRBJ1-1	CASSREGTEAFF	TGTGCCAGCTCCAGGGAGGGCACTGAAGCTTTCTTT
NA	NA	TRBV29-1	TRBJ2-2	CSVDRGGELFF	TGCAGCGTGGACAGAGGCGGGGAGCTGTTTTTT
TRBD2	NA	TRBV10-3	TRBJ2-7	CAIRKGLAGDLEQYF	TGTGCCATCAGGAAGGGACTAGCGGGAGACCTCGAGCAGTACTTC
TRBD1	NA	TRBV7-2	TRBJ1-6	CASARDRGSNSPLHF	TGTGCCAGCGCGAGGGACAGGGGATCCAATTCACCCCTCCACTTT
NA	NA	TRBV19	TRBJ2-3	CASSSRAPTDTQYF	TGTGCCAGTAGTAGCCGAGCCCCCACAGATACGCAGTATTTT
TRBD1	NA	TRBV28	TRBJ2-7	CASWTGYEQYF	TGTGCCAGTTGGACAGGGTACGAGCAGTACTTC
NA	once	TRBV3-1/TRBV3-2	TRBJ1-3	CASSQGPGGNTIYF	TGTGCCAGCAGCCAAGGGCCAGGGGGAAACACCATATATTTT